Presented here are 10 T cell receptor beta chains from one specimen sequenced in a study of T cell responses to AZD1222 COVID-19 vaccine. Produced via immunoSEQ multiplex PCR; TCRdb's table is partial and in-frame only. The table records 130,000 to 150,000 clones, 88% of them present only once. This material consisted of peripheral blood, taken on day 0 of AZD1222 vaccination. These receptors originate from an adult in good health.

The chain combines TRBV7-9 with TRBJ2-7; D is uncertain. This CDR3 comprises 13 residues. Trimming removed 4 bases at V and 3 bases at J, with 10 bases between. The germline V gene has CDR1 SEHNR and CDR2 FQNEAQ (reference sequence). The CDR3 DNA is TGTGCCAGCAGCTCCCAAACCGGCTACGAGCAGTACTTC. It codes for CASSSQTGYEQYF.

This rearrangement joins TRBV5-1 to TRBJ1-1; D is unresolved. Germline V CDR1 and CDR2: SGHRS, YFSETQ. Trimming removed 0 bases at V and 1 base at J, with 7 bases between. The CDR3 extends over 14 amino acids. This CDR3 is CASSLGAPNTEAFF. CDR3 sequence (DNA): TGCGCCAGCAGCTTGGGGGCCCCGAACACTGAAGCTTTCTTT.

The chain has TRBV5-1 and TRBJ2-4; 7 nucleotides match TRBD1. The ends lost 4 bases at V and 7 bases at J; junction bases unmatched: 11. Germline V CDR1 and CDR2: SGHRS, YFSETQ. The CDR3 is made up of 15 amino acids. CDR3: CASSVGQRPSNIQYF. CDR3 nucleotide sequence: TGCGCCAGCAGCGTGGGACAGCGCCCGAGTAACATTCAGTACTTC.

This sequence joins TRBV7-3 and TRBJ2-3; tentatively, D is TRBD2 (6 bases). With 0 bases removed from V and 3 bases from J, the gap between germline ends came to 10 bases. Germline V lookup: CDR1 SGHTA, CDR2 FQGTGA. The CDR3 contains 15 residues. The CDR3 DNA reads TGTGCCAGCAGCTTAACGGCCGGGGGAACAGATACGCAGTATTTT. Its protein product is CASSLTAGGTDTQYF.

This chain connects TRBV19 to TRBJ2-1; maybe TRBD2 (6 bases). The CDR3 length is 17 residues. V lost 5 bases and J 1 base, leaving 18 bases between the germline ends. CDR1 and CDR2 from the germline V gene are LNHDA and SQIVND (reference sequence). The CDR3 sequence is CASSLEGLGGSYNEQFF. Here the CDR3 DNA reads TGTGCCAGTAGTCTGGAGGGGTTGGGTGGTTCCTACAATGAGCAGTTCTTC. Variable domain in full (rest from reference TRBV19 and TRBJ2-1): DGGITQSPKYLFRKEGQNVTLSCEQNLNHDAMYWYRQDPGQGLRLIYYSQIVNDFQKGDIAEGYSVSREKKESFPLTVTSAQKNPTAFYLCASSLEGLGGSYNEQFFGPGTRLTVL.

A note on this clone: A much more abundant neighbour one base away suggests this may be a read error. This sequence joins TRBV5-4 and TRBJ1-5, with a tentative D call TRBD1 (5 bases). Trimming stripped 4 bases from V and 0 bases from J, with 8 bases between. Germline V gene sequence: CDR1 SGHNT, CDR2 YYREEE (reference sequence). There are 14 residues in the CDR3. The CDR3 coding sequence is TGTGCCAGCAGCCCTGACAGTAGCAATCAGCCCCAGCATTTT. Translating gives CASSPDSSNQPQHF. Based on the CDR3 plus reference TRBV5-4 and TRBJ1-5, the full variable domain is ETGVTQSPTHLIKTRGQQVTLRCSSQSGHNTVSWYQQALGQGPQFIFQYYREEENGRGNFPPRFSGLQFPNYSSELNVNALELDDSALYLCASSPDSSNQPQHFGDGTRLSIL.

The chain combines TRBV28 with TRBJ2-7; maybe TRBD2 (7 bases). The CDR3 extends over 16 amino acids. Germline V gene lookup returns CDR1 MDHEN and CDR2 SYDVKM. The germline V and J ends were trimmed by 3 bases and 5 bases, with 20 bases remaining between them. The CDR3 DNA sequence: TGTGCCAGCAGTTTGTCCGGGACGGGGGGCTGGAACGAGCAGTACTTC. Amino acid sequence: CASSLSGTGGWNEQYF.

The CDR3 nucleotides are TGTGCCAGCAGCTTAGGATCAGGGCCGAACACTGAAGCTTTCTTT. Residues: CASSLGSGPNTEAFF. This chain connects TRBV7-9 to TRBJ1-1; a weak D match, TRBD1 (5 bases). Germline values: CDR1 SEHNR, CDR2 FQNEAQ (reference sequence). V lost 1 base to trimming and J lost 1 base, with 10 bases between them. The CDR3 totals 15 residues.

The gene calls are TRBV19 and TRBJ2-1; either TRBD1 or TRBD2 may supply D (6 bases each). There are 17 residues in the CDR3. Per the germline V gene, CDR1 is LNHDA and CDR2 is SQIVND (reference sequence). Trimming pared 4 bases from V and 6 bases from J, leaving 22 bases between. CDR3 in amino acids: CASSRPPVFGGRNEQFF. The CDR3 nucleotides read TGTGCCAGTAGTAGGCCCCCGGTTTTTGGGGGGCGCAATGAGCAGTTCTTC.

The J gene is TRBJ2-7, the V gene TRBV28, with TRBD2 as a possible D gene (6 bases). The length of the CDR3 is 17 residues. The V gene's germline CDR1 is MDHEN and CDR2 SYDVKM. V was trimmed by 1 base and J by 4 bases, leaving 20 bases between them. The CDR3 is CASSLSLGGEGLYEQYF. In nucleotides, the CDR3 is TGTGCCAGCAGTTTATCCCTGGGGGGAGAGGGGCTGTACGAGCAGTACTTC. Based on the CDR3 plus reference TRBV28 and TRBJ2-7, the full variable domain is DVKVTQSSRYLVKRTGEKVFLECVQDMDHENMFWYRQDPGLGLRLIYFSYDVKMKEKGDIPEGYSVSREKKERFSLILESASTNQTSMYLCASSLSLGGEGLYEQYFGPGTRLTVT.